A single sample gave rise to the 9 T cell receptor beta chains below, sequenced in a study of T cells in Graves' hyperthyroidism and ophthalmopathy. RNA transcripts provided the source from which TCR beta CDR3 regions were amplified. The HTBI primer set served for first-round RT-PCR of the TCR CDR3. Each CDR3 protein is one row after TCRdb ran MiXCR on the multiplex PCR reads. The sample holds more than 550,000 distinct CDR3 sequences, about 45% seen once. What was sequenced was peripheral blood or thyroid tissue (not recorded which). The receptor set was obtained from an adult man with Graves' disease, either hyperthyroidism or ophthalmopathy (not recorded which).

In this sample, this clonotype turned up many times. V gene TRBV29-1 combines with J gene TRBJ1-4; D unresolved. CDR3 length: 13 amino acids. Trimming cost V 7 bases and J 4 bases, with 13 bases left between them. CDR1 and CDR2 (germline): SQVTM, ANQGSEA. This chain's CDR3 is CSAFTVSNEKLFF. DNA for the CDR3: TGCAGCGCGTTTACAGTTAGTAATGAAAAACTGTTTTTT.

In its sample, this clonotype was seen many times. The chain recombines TRBV24-1 with TRBJ2-5, with D unresolved. V was pared by 4 bases and J by 3 bases, with 5 bases between. The CDR3 length is 12 residues. CDR1 and CDR2 from the germline V gene are KGHDR and SFDVKD. The CDR3 DNA is TGTGCCACCAGTGACTGGAAAGAGACCCAGTACTTC. Translation: CATSDWKETQYF.

This sequence joins TRBV29-1 and TRBJ2-7; D possibly corresponds to TRBD2 (5 bases). Germline assignment: CDR1 SQVTM and CDR2 ANQGSEA. V was pared by 8 bases and J by 7 bases, with 12 bases between. There are 10 residues in the CDR3. CDR3 coding DNA: TGCAGCCAACTCTCGGGAGAGCAGTACTTC. It specifies CSQLSGEQYF.

The CDR3: CASSMQGWNQPQHF. DNA for the CDR3: TGTGCCAGTAGTATGCAGGGGTGGAATCAGCCCCAGCATTTT. The gene calls are TRBV19 and TRBJ1-5, with a possible D match to TRBD1 (6 bases). Deletions cut 3 bases from V and 4 bases from J, with 10 bases between. Germline V CDR1 and CDR2: LNHDA, SQIVND (reference sequence). The CDR3 covers 14 residues.

This clonotype was seen a handful of times. The V gene is TRBV6-5, the J gene TRBJ1-2; D is possibly TRBD1 (5 bases). V was shortened by 5 bases and J by 5 bases, with 18 bases between the two germline ends. Germline V gene data show CDR1 as MNHEY and CDR2 as SVGAGI. The length of the CDR3 is 15 residues. In DNA, the CDR3 is TGTGCCAGCAGTGTTGACAGCTACATTCTATATGGCTACACCTTC. It specifies CASSVDSYILYGYTF.

This rearrangement joins TRBV29-1 to TRBJ1-5; 10 positions agree with TRBD1. Losses at the gene ends were 6 bases for V and 3 bases for J; bases not matched to a gene: 2. Per the germline V gene, CDR1 is SQVTM and CDR2 is ANQGSEA. CDR3 size: 13 residues. The DNA of the CDR3 is TGCAGCGTGGGACAGGGGTACAATCAGCCCCAGCATTTT. This encodes CSVGQGYNQPQHF. Together with reference TRBV29-1 and TRBJ1-5, the CDR3 gives the full variable domain: SAVISQKPSRDICQRGTSLTIQCQVDSQVTMMFWYRQQPGQSLTLIATANQGSEATYESGFVIDKFPISRPNLTFSTLTVSNMSPEDSSIYLCSVGQGYNQPQHFGDGTRLSIL.

This clonotype was found a few times. CDR3 sequence reads: CASSMAGTGSYEQYF. DNA for the CDR3: TGTGCCAGTAGTATGGCCGGGACGGGCTCCTACGAGCAGTACTTC. The chain has TRBV19 and TRBJ2-7; D could derive from TRBD1 or TRBD2 (5 bases each). Germline loops: CDR1 LNHDA, CDR2 SQIVND (reference sequence). There are 15 residues in the CDR3. The V end was cut by 3 bases, the J end by 0 bases, with 12 bases between.

In the case of this clonotype: Germline and junction disagree at one end, which may indicate a read error. This rearrangement joins TRBV28 to TRBJ1-1; D gene ambiguous. CDR1 is MDHEN, CDR2 SYDVKM, per germline. There are 18 residues in the CDR3. The CDR3 region has the DNA TGTACCAGCAGCCAAGATCGGGGTTGGAACAGCATGAACACTGAAGCTTTCTTT. Protein product: CTSSQDRGWNSMNTEAFF.

The sample holds many counts of this clonotype. V gene TRBV24-1 combines with J gene TRBJ2-5; D remains ambiguous. The CDR3 extends over 14 amino acids. Germline-derived CDR1 and CDR2 are KGHDR and SFDVKD. V lost 4 bases and J 3 bases, leaving 11 bases between the germline ends. CDR3 amino acids: CATSDPDGKETQYF. DNA for the CDR3: TGTGCCACCAGTGACCCGGACGGTAAAGAGACCCAGTACTTC.